The clone carrying this T cell receptor (beta chain) was detected only once. CDR1 MRHNA and CDR2 SNTAGT come from the germline V gene. This CDR3 has 14 residues. Trimming removed 3 bases from V and 3 bases from J, with 11 bases in between. Participants, about 18 to 100 years old, spanned approximately 25 US areas. This record comes from a study of blood T cell repertoires in COVID-19. Study information: The cDNA or gDNA used as material had been derived from T cells, B-cell-depleted T cells, or PBMCs.

Sequencing was performed with immunoSEQ multiplex PCR; in TCRdb, only in-frame clones are kept and a portion is missing. Counted here are about 300,000 clones, 90% occurring once; the ten biggest clones make up 3.5% to 4.5%. The chain employs TRBV6-4 and TRBJ1-1, with D uncertain. The sample consisted of PBMCs or T cells enriched from blood (not recorded which). The origin of this receptor is a woman aged 18-35 years with acute COVID-19. This CDR3 is CASSEVEGDTEAFF. As DNA, the CDR3 is TGTGCCAGCAGTGAAGTGGAGGGAGACACTGAAGCTTTCTTT.